These T cell receptor beta chains were read from a single sample in a study of patients and donors after allogeneic stem cell transplantation. In TCRdb, the RT-PCR reads were re-called with MiXCR into one record per CDR3 protein. The sample includes over 130,000 distinct CDR3 sequences, approximately 35% of them seen just once. Material for sequencing was blood, either unsorted or a sorted T cell fraction (not recorded which). The receptors originated from a human donor who was either an allogeneic HSCT recipient or a stem cell or donor lymphocyte infusion donor (not recorded which). It is not recorded whose cells these are; they may come from a transplant donor. Both conserved end residues are part of each CDR3. Fields, in order: CDR3 protein, CDR3 DNA, clone size, D gene, J gene, V gene. A D gene is named only where the DNA matches it firmly. Size values are once, few and many counts, or a class for expanded clones, and some rows have none.

CDR3: CASSPPQSMNTEAFF; DNA: TGTGCCAGCTCACCACCCCAGAGCATGAACACTGAAGCTTTCTTT; size: few; D: NA; J: TRBJ1-1; V: TRBV18
CDR3: CASSSGQGGSTGELFF; DNA: TGCGCCAGCAGCTCCGGACAGGGAGGGTCCACCGGGGAGCTGTTTTTT; size: NA; D: NA; J: TRBJ2-2; V: TRBV5-1
CDR3: CASSPGGEVRGYTF; DNA: TGCGCCAGCAGCCCTGGCGGGGAGGTGAGGGGCTACACCTTC; size: NA; D: NA; J: TRBJ1-2; V: TRBV4-3
CDR3: CASSLRAETQYF; DNA: TGTGCCAGCAGTTTGAGGGCGGAGACCCAGTACTTC; size: few; D: NA; J: TRBJ2-5; V: TRBV12-3/TRBV12-4
CDR3: CASSFRRGSGNTIYF; DNA: TGTGCCAGCAGTTTTAGGAGAGGCAGTGGAAACACCATATATTTT; size: NA; D: NA; J: TRBJ1-3; V: TRBV12-3/TRBV12-4
CDR3: CASSPGDGAYNEQFF; DNA: TGTGCCAGCAGTCCAGGGGATGGAGCCTACAATGAGCAGTTCTTC; size: NA; D: NA; J: TRBJ2-1; V: TRBV6-6
CDR3: CSAMTGRLNEQFF; DNA: TGCAGTGCTATGACCGGGAGACTCAATGAGCAGTTCTTC; size: NA; D: NA; J: TRBJ2-1; V: TRBV20-1
CDR3: CASNPGDGNTEAFF; DNA: TGTGCCAGCAACCCCGGGGACGGGAACACTGAAGCTTTCTTT; size: NA; D: NA; J: TRBJ1-1; V: TRBV28
CDR3: CASKEGENTGELFF; DNA: TGTGCCAGCAAAGAGGGGGAGAACACCGGGGAGCTGTTTTTT; size: NA; D: NA; J: TRBJ2-2; V: TRBV2
CDR3: CASSLGQGGSPLHF; DNA: TGTGCCAGCAGTTTGGGACAGGGGGGCTCACCCCTCCACTTT; size: many; D: TRBD1; J: TRBJ1-6; V: TRBV12-3/TRBV12-4
CDR3: CSARDTGRDEAFF; DNA: TGCAGTGCTAGAGATACGGGAAGGGATGAAGCTTTCTTT; size: NA; D: NA; J: TRBJ1-1; V: TRBV20-1
CDR3: CASSRTGNTEAFF; DNA: TGTGCCAGTAGCAGAACCGGGAACACTGAAGCTTTCTTT; size: many; D: NA; J: TRBJ1-1; V: TRBV19
CDR3: CASSPFGGRVSYGYTF; DNA: TGTGCCAGCAGCCCCTTCGGGGGCAGGGTGAGCTATGGCTACACCTTC; size: few; D: NA; J: TRBJ1-2; V: TRBV7-2
CDR3: CASTSVTSGYANTGELFF; DNA: TGCGCCAGCACCTCCGTGACTAGCGGGTACGCGAACACCGGGGAGCTGTTTTTT; size: NA; D: TRBD2; J: TRBJ2-2; V: TRBV5-1
CDR3: CASSYEGRGEKLFF; DNA: TGTGCCAGCAGTTACGAGGGGCGAGGTGAAAAACTGTTTTTT; size: once; D: NA; J: TRBJ1-4; V: TRBV6-6
CDR3: CSVGSPEKLFF; DNA: TGCAGCGTTGGGTCCCCTGAAAAACTGTTTTTT; size: few; D: NA; J: TRBJ1-4; V: TRBV29-1
CDR3: CARSITPGQGLYEENTEAFF; DNA: TGTGCCAGAAGCATCACTCCGGGACAGGGGCTTTATGAGGAGAACACTGAAGCTTTCTTT; size: NA; D: TRBD1; J: TRBJ1-1; V: TRBV5-3
CDR3: CASSQGGGGYYNEQFF; DNA: TGTGCCAGCAGCCAAGGCGGCGGGGGGTACTACAATGAGCAGTTCTTC; size: NA; D: TRBD2; J: TRBJ2-1; V: TRBV7-2
CDR3: CASSSVHTGTGLWYTEAFF; DNA: TGTGCCAGCAGCTCCGTACATACCGGGACAGGGTTATGGTACACTGAAGCTTTCTTT; size: NA; D: TRBD1; J: TRBJ1-1; V: TRBV7-2
CDR3: CASSRTSGGDTQYF; DNA: TGCGCCAGCAGTAGGACTAGCGGGGGAGATACGCAGTATTTT; size: NA; D: TRBD2; J: TRBJ2-3; V: TRBV5-1
CDR3: CASSQQGPYGYTF; DNA: TGTGCCAGCAGCCAACAGGGTCCCTATGGCTACACCTTC; size: few; D: NA; J: TRBJ1-2; V: TRBV4-2
CDR3: CASSHAGPYNEQFF; DNA: TGTGCCAGTTCCCACGCTGGGCCTTACAATGAGCAGTTCTTC; size: NA; D: NA; J: TRBJ2-1; V: TRBV6-2/TRBV6-3
CDR3: CASSWTSGNTEAFF; DNA: TGCGCCAGCAGCTGGACATCCGGGAACACTGAAGCTTTCTTT; size: NA; D: NA; J: TRBJ1-1; V: TRBV5-1
CDR3: CSVRVGRGGTEAFF; DNA: TGCAGTGTTAGAGTAGGCAGGGGTGGCACTGAAGCTTTCTTT; size: NA; D: NA; J: TRBJ1-1; V: TRBV20-1
CDR3: CATSMSFTNTEAFF; DNA: TGTGCCACCAGCATGAGCTTTACGAACACTGAAGCTTTCTTT; size: few; D: NA; J: TRBJ1-1; V: TRBV15
CDR3: CSGNHRDGYTF; DNA: TGCAGTGGGAATCATCGGGATGGCTACACCTTC; size: few; D: NA; J: TRBJ1-2; V: TRBV20-1
CDR3: CASSTYPGGKDYGYTF; DNA: TGTGCCAGCAGCACCTACCCAGGGGGGAAAGACTATGGCTACACCTTC; size: NA; D: TRBD1; J: TRBJ1-2; V: TRBV11-2
CDR3: CASSLGGPPGAFF; DNA: TGCGCCAGCAGCTTGGGCGGGCCCCCGGGGGCTTTCTTT; size: NA; D: NA; J: TRBJ1-1; V: TRBV5-1
CDR3: CASTNGLAGETQYF; DNA: TGTGCCAGCACCAACGGACTAGCAGGGGAGACCCAGTACTTC; size: NA; D: TRBD2; J: TRBJ2-5; V: TRBV12-3/TRBV12-4
CDR3: CASRDRQISPLHF; DNA: TGTGCCAGCAGGGACAGGCAGATTTCACCCCTCCACTTT; size: NA; D: TRBD1; J: TRBJ1-6; V: TRBV12-3/TRBV12-4
CDR3: CASRAAEYNEQFF; DNA: TGTGCCAGCAGAGCCGCGGAATACAATGAGCAGTTCTTC; size: once; D: NA; J: TRBJ2-1; V: TRBV12-3/TRBV12-4
CDR3: CASSYVQTANYGYTF; DNA: TGTGCCAGCAGTTACGTACAAACAGCTAACTATGGCTACACCTTC; size: NA; D: NA; J: TRBJ1-2; V: TRBV6-5
CDR3: CAIRPGLAGDEQYF; DNA: TGTGCCATCAGACCGGGACTAGCGGGGGACGAGCAGTACTTC; size: NA; D: TRBD2; J: TRBJ2-7; V: TRBV10-3
CDR3: CASSFVSAGIIATNEKLFF; DNA: TGTGCCAGCAGTTTCGTCTCGGCGGGGATTATTGCAACTAATGAAAAACTGTTTTTT; size: few; D: NA; J: TRBJ1-4; V: TRBV12-3/TRBV12-4
CDR3: CASSYSLGTASTDTQYF; DNA: TGTGCCAGCAGTTACTCCTTAGGGACAGCTAGCACAGATACGCAGTATTTT; size: NA; D: TRBD1; J: TRBJ2-3; V: TRBV6-6
CDR3: CASSFGGGATDTQYF; DNA: TGTGCCAGCAGTTTCGGCGGGGGGGCGACAGATACGCAGTATTTT; size: NA; D: TRBD2; J: TRBJ2-3; V: TRBV12-3/TRBV12-4
CDR3: CASSLRLGQGDNEQFF; DNA: TGTGCCAGCAGCTTACGCCTGGGACAGGGCGACAATGAGCAGTTCTTC; size: few; D: TRBD1; J: TRBJ2-1; V: TRBV7-3
CDR3: CASSSPKRRNTEAFF; DNA: TGTGCCAGCAGCTCTCCCAAACGTAGGAACACTGAAGCTTTCTTT; size: NA; D: NA; J: TRBJ1-1; V: TRBV7-8
CDR3: CASSPRNDNEQFF; DNA: TGTGCCAGCAGCCCTCGGAACGACAATGAGCAGTTCTTC; size: NA; D: NA; J: TRBJ2-1; V: TRBV12-3/TRBV12-4
CDR3: CASSLRGVTEAFF; DNA: TGTGCCAGCAGCCTCCGGGGGGTCACTGAAGCTTTCTTT; size: NA; D: NA; J: TRBJ1-1; V: TRBV5-5
CDR3: CSAIMTGTSNQPQHF; DNA: TGCAGTGCCATAATGACAGGTACCAGCAATCAGCCCCAGCATTTT; size: NA; D: NA; J: TRBJ1-5; V: TRBV20-1
CDR3: CASSHNQQGTTEAFF; DNA: TGTGCCAGCAGCCACAACCAACAGGGAACGACTGAAGCTTTCTTT; size: once; D: NA; J: TRBJ1-1; V: TRBV9
CDR3: CASSSLAGTDTQYF; DNA: TGTGCCAGCAGCTCCCTGGCAGGTACAGATACGCAGTATTTT; size: NA; D: NA; J: TRBJ2-3; V: TRBV11-2